This T cell receptor (beta chain) was found in a study of T cell changes during pregnancy in multiple sclerosis. Here immunoSEQ multiplex PCR was the method, and the copy in TCRdb shows in-frame clones only, minus some. The table records about 66,000 clones, 90% of them present only once. V lost 6 bases to trimming and J lost 8 bases; unmatched junction nucleotides: 4. Germline CDR1 and CDR2: MNHEY and SVGAGI. This CDR3 is built from 12 residues. The sequence came from a female donor with multiple sclerosis, enrolled in a pregnancy study. The gene calls are TRBV6-5 and TRBJ2-1, with 7 bases that match TRBD1. The sequencing here drew on peripheral blood, taken in the third trimester of pregnancy. As DNA, the CDR3 is TGTGCCAGCAGCTTAGACAGGGATGAGCAGTTCTTC. Translated, it gives CASSLDRDEQFF.